The 26 T cell receptor beta chains below all came from one sample that was sequenced in a study of blood T cell repertoires in COVID-19. Clones were read by immunoSEQ multiplex PCR, and TCRdb kept only the in-frame ones, dropping some. The repertoire consists of 70,000 to 85,000 clones, with around 93% occurring once and the leading ten covering less than 6%. Specimen: peripheral blood. These receptors all stem from a woman aged 55-70 years with active COVID-19.

The V gene is TRBV6-1, the J gene TRBJ2-3; 7 bases agree with TRBD2. This CDR3 comprises 15 residues. The V and J ends lost 1 base and 6 bases, in that order; junction bases with no gene match: 7. Germline lookup yields CDR1 MNHNS and CDR2 SASEGT. Here the CDR3 reads CASSEGGGSSDTQYF. As DNA, the CDR3 is TGTGCCAGCAGTGAAGGGGGAGGGTCCTCGGATACGCAGTATTTT.

This chain joins TRBV5-4 and TRBJ2-2; D uncertain. This CDR3 has 13 residues. Germline V lookup: CDR1 SGHNT, CDR2 YYREEE (reference sequence). Between the trimmed V and J ends, which lost 1 base and 3 bases, there was a span of 4 bases. CDR3 amino acids: CASSLTDTGELFF. The CDR3 DNA reads as TGTGCCAGCAGCTTGACGGACACCGGGGAGCTGTTTTTT.

V is TRBV30 and J is TRBJ2-5, with TRBD2 identical over 8 bases. CDR1 is GTSNPN and CDR2 is SVGIG in the germline V gene (reference sequence). The V segment lost 1 base and the J segment 8 bases; nucleotides outside the gene matches: 9. The CDR3 extends over 14 amino acids. The CDR3 DNA reads TGTGCCTGGAGTGGAGAAGCTAGCGGGCGTACCCAGTACTTC. Amino acids: CAWSGEASGRTQYF.

The chain uses TRBV27 and TRBJ2-1; 11 nucleotides match TRBD2. The CDR3 contains 18 residues. Per germline, CDR1 MNHEY and CDR2 SMNVEV (reference sequence). Unmatched junction bases numbered 14, after V lost 5 bases and J lost 5 bases. The CDR3 DNA reads TGTGCCAGCAGTCTAATAGCGGGAGGGCCTTTCCGCAACAATGAGCAGTTCTTC. Encoded protein: CASSLIAGGPFRNNEQFF.

V and J are TRBV6-6 and TRBJ2-7, with a tentative D call TRBD1 (5 bases). Germline loops: CDR1 MNHNY, CDR2 SVGAGI (reference sequence). The length of the CDR3 is 15 residues. The germline V and J ends were trimmed by 0 bases and 0 bases, with 9 bases remaining between them. DNA for the CDR3: TGTGCCAGCAGTTACTCGGAAGGGGTCTCCTACGAGCAGTACTTC. Protein: CASSYSEGVSYEQYF.

The chain combines TRBV28 with TRBJ1-2; possible D gene TRBD1, 6 bases. Germline V gene sequence: CDR1 MDHEN, CDR2 SYDVKM. This CDR3 spans 14 amino acids. Trimming removed 4 bases at V and 3 bases at J, with 12 bases between. The CDR3 DNA is TGTGCCAGCAGTTCGGGACACGCTCACTATGGCTACACCTTC. As protein: CASSSGHAHYGYTF.

The rearrangement uses TRBV21-1 and TRBJ1-4; the DNA was not compared with TRBD1, the D call given in the table. TRBV21-1 is a listed pseudogene. The CDR3 loop spans 15 amino acids. The CDR3 reads CASSKEGRGPTELFF. As DNA, the CDR3 is TGTGCCAGCAGCAAAGAAGGAAGGGGGCCCACGGAACTGTTTTTT.

The rearrangement joins TRBV4-2 to TRBJ2-1; 11 nucleotides align to TRBD2. The V and J ends lost 4 bases and 1 base, in that order; junction bases with no gene match: 3. The CDR3 is 16 amino acids. Looked up from germline, CDR1 is LGHNA and CDR2 is YNFKEQ. CDR3: CASSPGLAASYNEQFF. CDR3 DNA: TGTGCCAGCAGCCCGGGACTAGCGGCTTCCTACAATGAGCAGTTCTTC.

The chain recombines TRBV27 with TRBJ1-1, with D possibly being TRBD1 (6 bases). This CDR3 has 13 residues. CDR1 is MNHEY and CDR2 is SMNVEV in the germline V gene (reference sequence). V dropped 1 base and J dropped 5 bases, with 8 bases sitting between them. CDR3 sequence (DNA): TGTGCCAGCAGTTTATTGGGGGCAACTGAAGCTTTCTTT. It specifies CASSLLGATEAFF.

This clone has just one count. The rearrangement links TRBV18 to TRBJ1-1, with 9 bases identical to TRBD1. Per the germline V gene, CDR1 is KGHSH and CDR2 is LQKENI. The junction had 2 bases not matched to a gene; V was cut back by 3 bases and J by 3 bases. There are 14 residues in the CDR3. Written as DNA, the CDR3 is TGTGCCAGCTCACCGGGACAGGGTCACACTGAAGCTTTCTTT. Translation gives CASSPGQGHTEAFF.

The chain joins TRBV2 to TRBJ1-3, with unresolved D. This CDR3 comprises 17 residues. Looked up from germline, CDR1 is SNHLY and CDR2 is FYNNEI. The V gene lost 5 bases and the J gene lost 0 bases, with 17 bases spanning the gap. CDR3 DNA: TGTGCCAGCAGTTGGGAGGGCTCCCAGAGCTCTGGAAACACCATATATTTT. It specifies CASSWEGSQSSGNTIYF.

This rearrangement joins TRBV5-1 to TRBJ1-1; D gene uncertain. V gave up 0 bases and J gave up 2 bases, with 8 bases separating them. The germline CDR1 and CDR2 sequences are SGHRS and YFSETQ. This CDR3 is 14 amino acids long. The CDR3 sequence is CASSLGGINTEAFF. CDR3 nucleotide sequence: TGCGCCAGCAGCTTGGGAGGGATAAACACTGAAGCTTTCTTT.

This chain links TRBV28 with TRBJ2-7, with TRBD2 matching over 7 bases. Unmatched junction bases numbered 5, after V lost 4 bases and J lost 5 bases. The CDR3 is 13 amino acids. Germline V gene sequence: CDR1 MDHEN, CDR2 SYDVKM. The CDR3, as DNA: TGTGCCAGCAGTTCGGGCGGGAGAGACGAGCAGTACTTC. Its protein is CASSSGGRDEQYF.

V gene TRBV7-9 combines with J gene TRBJ2-1, with TRBD2 as a possible D gene (6 bases). Germline V gene sequence: CDR1 SEHNR, CDR2 FQNEAQ (reference sequence). With 5 bases removed from V and 12 bases from J, the gap between germline ends came to 29 bases. The CDR3 contains 17 residues. CDR3 in DNA: TGTGCCAGCAGCCCCCCCTCTGGAGCGGGTGAGAATTTTGCGCAGTTCTTC. Translated, it gives CASSPPSGAGENFAQFF.

The chain recombines TRBV6-5 with TRBJ2-7; 9 bases line up with TRBD1. The V gene end was trimmed by 5 bases and the J gene end by 2 bases; junction bases not matched to a gene: 7. There are 15 residues in the CDR3. Germline CDR1 is MNHEY and CDR2 is SVGAGI. CDR3 DNA: TGTGCCAGCAGTCCGGAACAGGGGGCGACCTACGAGCAGTACTTC. Its protein is CASSPEQGATYEQYF.

The J gene is TRBJ2-7, the V gene TRBV5-6, with TRBD2 matching 9 bases. The V segment lost 4 bases and the J segment 2 bases; nucleotides outside the gene matches: 16. In germline, CDR1 is SGHDT, CDR2 YYEEEE. This CDR3 has 18 residues. CDR3 DNA: TGTGCCAGCAGCCCCCTTCGCCGCCTAGCGGGATCCCCCTACGAGCAGTACTTC. Translation: CASSPLRRLAGSPYEQYF.

The genes are TRBV18 and TRBJ1-4; possible D gene TRBD1, 5 bases. The CDR3 has 14 amino acids. Germline V gene data show CDR1 as KGHSH and CDR2 as LQKENI. The V end was cut by 2 bases, the J end by 7 bases, with 11 bases between. This CDR3 is CASSPYPGGEKLFF. The CDR3 DNA follows: TGTGCCAGCTCACCATACCCGGGGGGTGAAAAACTGTTTTTT.

The chain employs TRBV7-7 and TRBJ2-5; 7 bases line up with TRBD1. This CDR3 is 15 amino acids long. Germline CDR1 SSHAT, CDR2 FNYEAQ (reference sequence). Trimming at V came to 5 bases and at J to 5 bases, leaving 11 bases not matched to a gene. For the CDR3, the DNA is TGTGCCAGCAGCCTTGGGTTGAGGGGGCCCGAGACCCAGTACTTC. Residues: CASSLGLRGPETQYF. The complete variable domain, with remaining parts taken from reference TRBV7-7 and TRBJ2-5, reads GAGVSQSPRYKVTKRGQDVTLRCDPISSHATLYWYQQALGQGPEFLTYFNYEAQPDKSGLPSDRFSAERPEGSISTLTIQRTEQRDSAMYRCASSLGLRGPETQYFGPGTRLLVL.

The sample holds one count of this clone. The chain combines TRBV27 with TRBJ2-2, with unresolved D. Germline V lookup: CDR1 MNHEY, CDR2 SMNVEV (reference sequence). This CDR3 has 12 residues. V was pared by 2 bases and J by 7 bases, with 5 bases between. The CDR3: CASSLPGGELFF. The CDR3 DNA reads TGTGCCAGCAGTTTACCCGGCGGGGAGCTGTTTTTT.

The chain joins TRBV10-3 to TRBJ2-6; 9 bases fit TRBD1. Germline CDR1 and CDR2: ENHRY and SYGVKD. The V segment lost 4 bases and the J segment 0 bases; nucleotides outside the gene matches: 7. The CDR3 sequence is 18 residues long. This CDR3 is CAISVRSGQGSGANVLTF. The DNA for the CDR3 is TGTGCCATCAGTGTTAGGTCGGGACAGGGCTCTGGGGCCAACGTCCTGACTTTC.

The chain combines TRBV19 with TRBJ2-1, with D unresolved. V lost 8 bases, J lost 4 bases, and 6 bases lay in between. The CDR3 length is 11 residues. CDR1 LNHDA and CDR2 SQIVND come from the germline V gene (reference sequence). In nucleotides, the CDR3 is TGTGCCAGTGCTAGTTACAATGAGCAGTTCTTC. Translated: CASASYNEQFF.

The chain is built from TRBV4-1 and TRBJ2-7; 7 nucleotides align to TRBD2. With V trimmed by 4 bases and J by 0 bases, 9 bases remained unmatched. CDR1 and CDR2 (germline): MGHRA, YSYEKL. This CDR3 is built from 16 residues. CDR3 in amino acids: CASSRNLAESSYEQYF. DNA for the CDR3: TGCGCCAGCAGCCGCAATCTAGCGGAGAGCTCCTACGAGCAGTACTTC.

This sequence joins TRBV4-1 and TRBJ2-1; weak D call: TRBD2 (5 bases). Germline V gene sequence: CDR1 MGHRA, CDR2 YSYEKL. The CDR3 has 16 residues. Deletions cut 4 bases from V and 4 bases from J, with 17 bases between. CDR3 sequence reads: CASSRPTRQPYNEQFF. The CDR3 region has the DNA TGCGCCAGCAGCCGACCCACTAGGCAGCCTTACAATGAGCAGTTCTTC.

This rearrangement joins TRBV19 to TRBJ2-2; possibly TRBD2 for D (5 bases). Germline CDR1 LNHDA, CDR2 SQIVND (reference sequence). V lost 3 bases to trimming and J lost 6 bases, with 11 bases between them. CDR3 length equals 14 residues. The CDR3 region is CASSISRRAGELFF. CDR3 coding DNA: TGTGCCAGTAGTATCTCCAGGCGGGCCGGGGAGCTGTTTTTT.

The chain uses TRBV2 and TRBJ1-1, with D perhaps TRBD1 (6 bases). This CDR3 spans 14 amino acids. The germline CDR1 and CDR2 sequences are SNHLY and FYNNEI. Trimming cost V 7 bases and J 1 base, with 13 bases left between them. CDR3 in DNA: TGTGCCAGCACGGGTAGGGGGAGGAACACTGAAGCTTTCTTT. It is translated as CASTGRGRNTEAFF.

The genes are TRBV28 and TRBJ2-2; 8 positions agree with TRBD1. CDR1 and CDR2 (germline): MDHEN, SYDVKM. CDR3 length: 15 amino acids. V was clipped by 7 bases and J by 6 bases; unmatched bases: 10. CDR3 sequence: CASNSPADRAGELFF. CDR3 coding DNA: TGTGCCAGCAACTCGCCGGCGGACAGGGCCGGGGAGCTGTTTTTT.